This TCR beta chain was retrieved from a study of T cell responses to AZD1222 COVID-19 vaccine. Notes on the study in general: Among the donors, most were white British and more were female, and clonal diversity was possibly underestimated.

V lost 3 bases and J lost 5; bases outside the gene matches: 4. The germline gives CDR1 SNHLY, CDR2 FYNNEI. This CDR3 region has 15 residues. Worth noting for this clone: Antigen specificity is unknown.

The protocol was immunoSEQ multiplex PCR, while the TCRdb copy is restricted to in-frame clones and leaves out a portion. The sample lists more than 100,000 clones; approximately 94% were seen once. This rearrangement joins TRBV2 to TRBJ2-2, with 9 bases lining up with TRBD2. Sequences were derived from peripheral blood, sampled 28 days after the second AZD1222 dose. The clonotype was recovered from an adult who received the AZD1222 COVID-19 vaccine. The CDR3 reads CASSERGGGTGELFF. CDR3 DNA: TGTGCCAGCAGTGAGCGGGGGGGCGGTACCGGGGAGCTGTTTTTT.